A selection of T cell receptor beta chains follows, all from one sample in a study of blood T cell repertoires in COVID-19. Generated by immunoSEQ multiplex PCR, the TCRdb table keeps only in-frame clones and is missing some. The table records 180,000 or so clones, roughly 84% of them present only once. The material sequenced was peripheral blood. These receptors all stem from a woman older than 75 with acute or convalescent COVID-19. Each CDR3 is given without its conserved first and last residue. The D gene is left open where the match is weak. Only some rows state a clone size, as once, few, many or a class for expanded clones.

CDR3aa,v_gene,d_gene,j_gene,len,abundance
ASLGGASTDTQY,TRBV19,-,TRBJ2-3,12,-
ASGSGRTLNEQF,TRBV19,TRBD2,TRBJ2-1,12,-
ASSYRAMNTEAF,TRBV27,-,TRBJ1-1,12,-
ASSPGSGSSYNEQF,TRBV7-2,-,TRBJ2-1,14,-
ASSKRTSGPLEQF,TRBV6-2/TRBV6-3,TRBD2,TRBJ2-1,13,-
SATHGYEQY,TRBV20-1,-,TRBJ2-7,9,-
ASSLDAGTSAGELF,TRBV7-2,TRBD2,TRBJ2-2,14,-
ASSPRHNSPLH,TRBV14,-,TRBJ1-6,11,few
ASSSGTSGSLNYNEQF,TRBV5-5,TRBD2,TRBJ2-1,16,-
ASSSGRGGYNEQF,TRBV7-7,-,TRBJ2-1,13,once
SGAWGGYTEAF,TRBV29-1,-,TRBJ1-1,11,few
SVEFGGGYT,TRBV29-1,-,TRBJ1-2,9,-
ASSRGGGAREQY,TRBV14,-,TRBJ2-7,12,few
ASSPANRGRYGYT,TRBV3-1/TRBV3-2,-,TRBJ1-2,13,once
ASSISRTAYEQY,TRBV19,-,TRBJ2-7,12,-